A single sample is the source of the 5 T cell receptor beta chains below, sequenced in a study of identical twins. MiXCR, applied by TCRdb to the 5' RACE reads, yields one record per CDR3 protein. The sample has more than 400,000 distinct CDR3 sequences, 15% seen once; the top ten hold around 0.48%. The same specimen was also included in a second study, on yellow fever vaccine responses in identical twins.

Sample: CD4+ T cells sorted from blood. The receptors shown here come from a woman between 18 and 30 years old in good health.

This clonotype was seen a few times. The DNA of the CDR3 is TGTGCCAGCAGCTTAGGGTTGCCGACTAGCGGGAGGTCCTACAATGAGCAGTTCTTC. This sequence encodes CASSLGLPTSGRSYNEQFF. The V and J genes are TRBV11-1 and TRBJ2-1; 13 bases are a match to TRBD2. The CDR3 length is 19 residues. Germline CDR1 reads SGHAT; CDR2 reads FQDESV (reference sequence). V shed 1 base and J 1 base; nucleotides not matched to a gene: 7.

The chain recombines TRBV20-1 with TRBJ1-4, with D hard to call. V lost 0 bases to trimming and J lost 7 bases, with 15 bases between them. CDR3 length: 15 residues. Germline V gene data show CDR1 as DFQATT and CDR2 as SNEGSKA (reference sequence). The CDR3 region is CSARDLLRVGEKLFF. The CDR3 DNA sequence: TGCAGTGCTAGAGATTTGTTAAGGGTTGGTGAAAAACTGTTTTTT.

The table lists this clonotype with many counts. The rearrangement uses TRBV12-3 or TRBV12-4 and TRBJ1-1, with unresolved D. This CDR3 has 15 residues. The V and J ends lost 6 bases and 4 bases respectively, with 18 bases between them. CDR3 amino acids: CASSKTVPRGTEAFF. The CDR3 nucleotides read TGTGCCAGCAGCAAAACGGTCCCACGGGGCACTGAAGCTTTCTTT.

The chain employs TRBV6-5 and TRBJ2-7, with 9 bases fitting TRBD1. The CDR3 consists of 15 residues. Trimming removed 3 bases from V and 3 bases from J; junction bases left unmatched: 6. Germline CDR1 is MNHEY and CDR2 is SVGAGI. The CDR3 loop is CASSYSGTGIYEQYF. In DNA, the CDR3 is TGTGCCAGCAGTTATTCCGGGACAGGGATCTACGAGCAGTACTTC.

The sample holds a few counts of this clonotype. This sequence joins TRBV3-1 and TRBJ2-2, with D tentatively TRBD1 or TRBD2 (5 bases each). V shed 2 bases and J shed 1 base, with 11 bases lying between them. Per germline, CDR1 LGHDT and CDR2 YNNKEL (reference sequence). The CDR3 contains 16 residues. The CDR3 DNA follows: TGTGCCAGCAGCCAACCGGGACGAGTGAACACCGGGGAGCTGTTTTTT. Translation: CASSQPGRVNTGELFF. Looking up the rest from reference TRBV3-1 and TRBJ2-2 gives the full variable domain: DTAVSQTPKYLVTQMGNDKSIKCEQNLGHDTMYWYKQDSKKFLKIMFSYNNKELIINETVPNRFSPKSPDKAHLNLHINSLELGDSAVYFCASSQPGRVNTGELFFGEGSRLTVL.